This record covers a single TCR beta chain. This record comes from a study of identical twins. CDR3 length equals 16 residues. Deletions cut 1 base from V and 8 bases from J, with 18 bases between. Germline CDR1 reads SGHAT; CDR2 reads FQNNGV. TCRdb recomputed calls from the 5' RACE reads with MiXCR, one row per CDR3 protein. The table shows about 570,000 distinct CDR3 sequences, with more than 9% occurring only once. All of the donors were Caucasians in good health. The sample was also reused in another study, on yellow fever vaccine responses in identical twins.

The clonotype was recovered from a woman between 18 and 29 years old in good health. The chain combines TRBV11-2 with TRBJ2-1, with D possibly called TRBD1 or TRBD2 (6 bases each). The sequenced sample consisted of PBMCs. CDR3 region: CASSLGIGQGRYEQFF. The CDR3, as DNA: TGTGCCAGCAGCTTAGGGATCGGTCAGGGGAGGTATGAGCAGTTCTTC.